This entry lists 10 T cell receptor beta chains sequenced from one sample in a study of cytomegalovirus exposure and HLA in healthy donors. The PCR contained 60 Vbeta and 13 Jbeta primers. Only in-frame clones appear in the TCRdb table, and some are missing; sequencing was by immunoSEQ multiplex PCR. Of over 100,000 clones in the sample, around four fifths are singletons; the top ten hold 1.4% to 1.5%. Sequenced sample: PBMCs. These receptors originate from a female donor in good health and CMV-seronegative.

This clone has more than one count but fewer than ten. The genes are TRBV7-2 and TRBJ1-2; D is undetermined. Germline CDR1 SGHTA, CDR2 FQGNSA. CDR3 length: 13 amino acids. Trimming shortened V by 4 bases and J by 0 bases, and 6 bases separated the two germline ends. CDR3 coding DNA: TGTGCCAGCAGCTCCTTCGCTAACTATGGCTACACCTTC. Protein: CASSSFANYGYTF.

DNA of the CDR3: TGTGCCTGGGCCCCTCCCTTCCAGACTAGCGGGAGTGGAGGCAACTACGAGCAGTACTTC. It codes for CAWAPPFQTSGSGGNYEQYF. V gene TRBV30 combines with J gene TRBJ2-7, with 12 bases fitting TRBD2. V shed 5 bases, J shed 3 bases, and the junction held 23 bases outside the gene matches. Germline loops: CDR1 GTSNPN, CDR2 SVGIG (reference sequence). The CDR3 runs 20 residues.

This chain joins TRBV27 and TRBJ2-1; TRBD1 agrees at 7 bases. Looked up from germline, CDR1 is MNHEY and CDR2 is SMNVEV (reference sequence). Trimming cost V 2 bases and J 5 bases; bases outside gene matches: 3. This CDR3 is built from 14 residues. CDR3 protein: CASSLRDSDNEQFF. The CDR3 DNA reads as TGTGCCAGCAGTTTACGGGACAGTGACAATGAGCAGTTCTTC.

To note about this clone: The junction does not match germline at one end; this may be a read error. V is TRBV7-2 and J is TRBJ2-7, with a tentative D call TRBD2 (6 bases). CDR3 length: 15 residues. Germline V gene lookup returns CDR1 SGHTA and CDR2 FQGNSA. For the CDR3, the DNA is TGTGCCAGCAGCTCGGGAGACCTCCGGGGCGCCGGATTGAAATTC. This sequence encodes CASSSGDLRGAGLKF.

The V call is TRBV14, the J call TRBJ2-3, with D possibly TRBD2 on 5 matching bases. V was pared by 1 base and J by 2 bases, with 10 bases between. CDR3 size: 15 residues. The V gene's germline CDR1 is SGHDN and CDR2 FVKESK. The CDR3 here is CASSQGGLYTDTQYF. Written as DNA, the CDR3 is TGTGCCAGCAGCCAAGGCGGACTGTACACAGATACGCAGTATTTT.

The chain couples TRBV29-1 to TRBJ2-5, with D uncertain. Germline V gene data show CDR1 as SQVTM and CDR2 as ANQGSEA. The CDR3 length is 12 residues. The V and J ends lost 5 bases and 4 bases respectively, with 11 bases between them. The CDR3 region has the DNA TGCAGCGTTCTCTTTCCCGGAGAGACCCAGTACTTC. Its protein is CSVLFPGETQYF.

The chain uses TRBV5-4 and TRBJ2-5; D is unresolved. The CDR3 contains 13 residues. V was shortened by 5 bases and J by 3 bases, with 11 bases between the two germline ends. CDR1 is SGHNT, CDR2 YYREEE, per germline (reference sequence). The CDR3 loop is CASSGAAKETQYF. CDR3 coding DNA: TGTGCCAGCAGTGGTGCGGCAAAAGAGACCCAGTACTTC. Combining the CDR3 with reference TRBV5-4 and TRBJ2-5 gives the whole variable domain ETGVTQSPTHLIKTRGQQVTLRCSSQSGHNTVSWYQQALGQGPQFIFQYYREEENGRGNFPPRFSGLQFPNYSSELNVNALELDDSALYLCASSGAAKETQYFGPGTRLLVL.

The genes are TRBV7-9 and TRBJ2-1; 13 nucleotides match TRBD2. Germline loops: CDR1 SEHNR, CDR2 FQNEAQ (reference sequence). With V trimmed by 5 bases and J by 8 bases, 6 bases remained unmatched. The CDR3 consists of 15 residues. CDR3 in amino acids: CASSPGLAGTDEQFF. The CDR3 bases are TGTGCCAGCAGCCCGGGACTAGCGGGAACCGATGAGCAGTTCTTC.

The rearrangement joins TRBV7-9 to TRBJ1-5, with D possibly being TRBD1 (6 bases). Deletions cut 5 bases from V and 1 base from J, with 15 bases between. CDR1 SEHNR and CDR2 FQNEAQ come from the germline V gene (reference sequence). The CDR3 contains 16 residues. This chain's CDR3 is CASSPLHRESNQPQHF. In DNA, the CDR3 is TGTGCCAGCAGCCCCTTACACAGGGAAAGCAATCAGCCCCAGCATTTT.

The chain uses TRBV27 and TRBJ2-5; 8 nucleotides agree with TRBD2. The CDR3 has 15 amino acids. V lost 7 bases and J lost 5; bases outside the gene matches: 12. Looked up from germline, CDR1 is MNHEY and CDR2 is SMNVEV (reference sequence). The CDR3 is CASKLAGYAVETQYF. In nucleotides, the CDR3 is TGTGCCAGCAAGTTAGCGGGGTATGCAGTGGAGACCCAGTACTTC.